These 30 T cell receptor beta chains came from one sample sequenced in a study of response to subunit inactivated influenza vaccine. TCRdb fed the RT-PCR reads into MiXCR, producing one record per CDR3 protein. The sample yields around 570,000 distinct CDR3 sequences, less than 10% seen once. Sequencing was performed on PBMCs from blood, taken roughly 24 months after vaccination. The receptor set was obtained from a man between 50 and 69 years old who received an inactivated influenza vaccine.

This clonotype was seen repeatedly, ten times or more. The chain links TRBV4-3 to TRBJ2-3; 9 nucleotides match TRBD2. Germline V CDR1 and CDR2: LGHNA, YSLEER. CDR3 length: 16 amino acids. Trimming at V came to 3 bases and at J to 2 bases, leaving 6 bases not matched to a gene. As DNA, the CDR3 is TGCGCCAGCAGCCAGGGTCCTAGCGGGAACACAGATACGCAGTATTTT. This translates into CASSQGPSGNTDTQYF.

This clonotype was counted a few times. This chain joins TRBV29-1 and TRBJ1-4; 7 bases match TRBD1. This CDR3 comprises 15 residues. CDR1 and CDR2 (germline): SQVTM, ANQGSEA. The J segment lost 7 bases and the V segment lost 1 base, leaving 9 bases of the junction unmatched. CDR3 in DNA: TGCAGCGTTGAAGGAATCAGGGGGAAGGGTGAAAAACTGTTTTTT. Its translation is CSVEGIRGKGEKLFF.

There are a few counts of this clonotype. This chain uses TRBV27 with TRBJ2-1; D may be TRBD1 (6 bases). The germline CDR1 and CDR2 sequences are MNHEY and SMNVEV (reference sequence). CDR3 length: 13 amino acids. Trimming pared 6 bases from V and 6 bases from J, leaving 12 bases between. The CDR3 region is CASSKQGSNEQFF. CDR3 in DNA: TGTGCCAGCAGCAAACAGGGAAGCAATGAGCAGTTCTTC.

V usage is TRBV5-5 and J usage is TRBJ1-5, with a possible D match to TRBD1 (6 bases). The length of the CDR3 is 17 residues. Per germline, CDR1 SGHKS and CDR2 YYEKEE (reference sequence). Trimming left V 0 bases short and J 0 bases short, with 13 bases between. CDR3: CASSLGRGPDSNQPQHF. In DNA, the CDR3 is TGTGCCAGCAGCTTGGGCCGGGGGCCAGATAGCAATCAGCCCCAGCATTTT.

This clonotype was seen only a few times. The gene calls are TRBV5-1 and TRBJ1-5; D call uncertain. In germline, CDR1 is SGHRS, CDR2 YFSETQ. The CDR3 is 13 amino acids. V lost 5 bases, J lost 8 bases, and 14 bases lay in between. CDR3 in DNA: TGCGCCAGCAGGCTTTTAGACCGGGAGCCCCAGCATTTT. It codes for CASRLLDREPQHF. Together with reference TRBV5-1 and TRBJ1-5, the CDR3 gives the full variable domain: KAGVTQTPRYLIKTRGQQVTLSCSPISGHRSVSWYQQTPGQGLQFLFEYFSETQRNKGNFPGRFSGRQFSNSRSEMNVSTLELGDSALYLCASRLLDREPQHFGDGTRLSIL.

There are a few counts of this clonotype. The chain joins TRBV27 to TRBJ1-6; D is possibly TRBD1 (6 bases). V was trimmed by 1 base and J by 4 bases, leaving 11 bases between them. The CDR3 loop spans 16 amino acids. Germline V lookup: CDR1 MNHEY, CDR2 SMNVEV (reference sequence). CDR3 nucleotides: TGTGCCAGCAGTTTATATGGGGGCGGATATAATTCACCCCTCCACTTT. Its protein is CASSLYGGGYNSPLHF.

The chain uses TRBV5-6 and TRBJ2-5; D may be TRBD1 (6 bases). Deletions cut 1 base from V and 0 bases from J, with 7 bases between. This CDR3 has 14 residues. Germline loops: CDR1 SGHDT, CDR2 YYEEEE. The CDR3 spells CASSLHRDQETQYF. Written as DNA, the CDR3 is TGTGCCAGCAGCTTGCACAGGGACCAAGAGACCCAGTACTTC.

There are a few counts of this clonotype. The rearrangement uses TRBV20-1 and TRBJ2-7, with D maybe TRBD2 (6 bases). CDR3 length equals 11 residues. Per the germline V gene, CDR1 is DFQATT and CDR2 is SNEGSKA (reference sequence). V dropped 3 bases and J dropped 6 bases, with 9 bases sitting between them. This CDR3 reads CSASRDFEQYF. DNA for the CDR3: TGCAGTGCTAGCCGGGACTTCGAGCAGTACTTC.

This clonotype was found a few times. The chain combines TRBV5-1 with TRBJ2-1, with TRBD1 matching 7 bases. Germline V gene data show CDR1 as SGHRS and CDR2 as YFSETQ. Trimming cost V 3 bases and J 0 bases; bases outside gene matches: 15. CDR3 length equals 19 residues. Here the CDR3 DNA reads TGCGCCAGCAGCTATCCGGAGACAGGGTCTCCCCGCTCCTACAATGAGCAGTTCTTC. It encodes CASSYPETGSPRSYNEQFF.

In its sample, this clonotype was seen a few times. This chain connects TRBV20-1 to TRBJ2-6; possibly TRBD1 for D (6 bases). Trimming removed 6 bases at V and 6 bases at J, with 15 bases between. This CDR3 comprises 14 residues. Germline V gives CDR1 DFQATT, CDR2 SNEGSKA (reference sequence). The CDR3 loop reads CSARDILAANVLTF. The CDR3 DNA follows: TGCAGTGCGAGGGACATCCTCGCGGCCAACGTCCTGACTTTC.

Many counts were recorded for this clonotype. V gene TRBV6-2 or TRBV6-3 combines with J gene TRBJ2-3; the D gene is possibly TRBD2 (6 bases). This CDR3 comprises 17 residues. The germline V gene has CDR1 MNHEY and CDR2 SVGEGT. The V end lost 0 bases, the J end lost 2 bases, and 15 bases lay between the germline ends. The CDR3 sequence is CASSYSPGLVLTDTQYF. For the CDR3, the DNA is TGTGCCAGCAGTTACTCACCGGGACTTGTTCTCACAGATACGCAGTATTTT.

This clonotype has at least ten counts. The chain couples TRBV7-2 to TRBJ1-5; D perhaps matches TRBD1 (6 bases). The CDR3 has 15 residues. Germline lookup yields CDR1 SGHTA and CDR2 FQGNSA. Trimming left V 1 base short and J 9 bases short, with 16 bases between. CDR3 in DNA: TGTGCCAGCAGCTTAGGTGGAGACCGCAGGGGGCCCCAGCATTTT. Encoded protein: CASSLGGDRRGPQHF.

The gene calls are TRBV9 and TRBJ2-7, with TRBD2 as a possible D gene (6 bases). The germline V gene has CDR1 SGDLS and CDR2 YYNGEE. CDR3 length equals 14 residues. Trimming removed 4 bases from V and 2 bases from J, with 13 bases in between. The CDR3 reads CASSQTGTPYEQYF. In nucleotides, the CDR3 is TGTGCCAGCAGCCAAACCGGGACTCCCTACGAGCAGTACTTC. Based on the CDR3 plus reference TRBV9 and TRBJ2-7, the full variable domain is DSGVTQTPKHLITATGQRVTLRCSPRSGDLSVYWYQQSLDQGLQFLIQYYNGEERAKGNILERFSAQQFPDLHSELNLSSLELGDSALYFCASSQTGTPYEQYFGPGTRLTVT.

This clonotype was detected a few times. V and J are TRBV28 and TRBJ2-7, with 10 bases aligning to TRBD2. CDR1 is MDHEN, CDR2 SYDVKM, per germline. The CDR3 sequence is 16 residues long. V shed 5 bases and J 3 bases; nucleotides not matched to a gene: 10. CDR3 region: CASSGTGTSAIYEQYF. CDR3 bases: TGTGCCAGCAGTGGAACCGGGACTAGCGCAATCTACGAGCAGTACTTC.

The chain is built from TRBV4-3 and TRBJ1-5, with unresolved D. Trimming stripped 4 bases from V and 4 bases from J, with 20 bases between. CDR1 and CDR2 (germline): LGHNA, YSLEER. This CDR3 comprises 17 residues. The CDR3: CASSPHLVGGGNQPQHF. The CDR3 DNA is TGCGCCAGCAGCCCCCACTTGGTAGGCGGAGGTAATCAGCCCCAGCATTTT.

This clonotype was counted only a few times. The CDR3 DNA reads as TGCGCCAGCAGCCAAGACCCGGGAGTGTCTTCAGATACGCAGTATTTT. As protein: CASSQDPGVSSDTQYF. The V and J genes are TRBV4-3 and TRBJ2-3, with D maybe TRBD2 (6 bases). Germline V gene data show CDR1 as LGHNA and CDR2 as YSLEER. V was cut by 0 bases and J by 4 bases, with 14 bases left in between. This CDR3 has 16 amino acids.

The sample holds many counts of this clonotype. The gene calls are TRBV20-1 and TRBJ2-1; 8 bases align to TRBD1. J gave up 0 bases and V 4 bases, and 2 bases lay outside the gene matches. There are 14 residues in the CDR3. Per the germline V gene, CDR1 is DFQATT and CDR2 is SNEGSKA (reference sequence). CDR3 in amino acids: CSANRGSSYNEQFF. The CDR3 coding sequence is TGCAGTGCTAACAGGGGGAGCTCCTACAATGAGCAGTTCTTC.

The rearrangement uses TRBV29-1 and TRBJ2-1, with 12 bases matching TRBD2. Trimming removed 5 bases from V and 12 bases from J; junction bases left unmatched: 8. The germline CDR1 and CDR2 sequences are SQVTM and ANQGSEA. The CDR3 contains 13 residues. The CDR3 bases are TGCAGCGTTCCCCTAGCGGGAGGGCCTTTGCAGTTCTTC. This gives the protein CSVPLAGGPLQFF.

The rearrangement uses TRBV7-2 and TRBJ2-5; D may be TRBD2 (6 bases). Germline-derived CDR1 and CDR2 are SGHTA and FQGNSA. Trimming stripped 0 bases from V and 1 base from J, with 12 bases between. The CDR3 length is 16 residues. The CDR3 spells CASSLAPWRGQETQYF. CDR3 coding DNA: TGTGCCAGCAGCTTAGCCCCGTGGAGGGGCCAAGAGACCCAGTACTTC.

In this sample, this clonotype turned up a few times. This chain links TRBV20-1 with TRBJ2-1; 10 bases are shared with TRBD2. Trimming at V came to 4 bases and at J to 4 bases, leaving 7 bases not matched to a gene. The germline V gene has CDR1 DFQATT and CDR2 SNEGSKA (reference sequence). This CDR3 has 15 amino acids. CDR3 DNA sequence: TGCAGTGCTACGGAAGGACTAGCGGATTACAATGAGCAGTTCTTC. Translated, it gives CSATEGLADYNEQFF.

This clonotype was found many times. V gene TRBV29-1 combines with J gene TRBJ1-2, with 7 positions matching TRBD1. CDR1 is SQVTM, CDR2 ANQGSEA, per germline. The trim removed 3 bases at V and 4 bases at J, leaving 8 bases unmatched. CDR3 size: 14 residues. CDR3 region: CSVDDREDSYGYTF. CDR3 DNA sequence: TGCAGCGTTGACGACAGGGAGGATTCCTATGGCTACACCTTC.

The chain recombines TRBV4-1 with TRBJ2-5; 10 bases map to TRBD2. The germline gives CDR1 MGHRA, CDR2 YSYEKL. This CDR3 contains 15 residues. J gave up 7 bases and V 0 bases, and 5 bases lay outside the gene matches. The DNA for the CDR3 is TGCGCCAGCAGCCAAGAGGGACTAGCGATTGGGACCCAGTACTTC. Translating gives CASSQEGLAIGTQYF.

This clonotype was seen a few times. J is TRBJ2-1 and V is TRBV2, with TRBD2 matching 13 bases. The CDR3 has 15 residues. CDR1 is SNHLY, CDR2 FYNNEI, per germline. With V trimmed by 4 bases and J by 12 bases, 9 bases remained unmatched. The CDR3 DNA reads TGTGCCAGCAGTGTAGGACTAGCGGGAGATGGAGGGCAGTTCTTC. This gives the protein CASSVGLAGDGGQFF.

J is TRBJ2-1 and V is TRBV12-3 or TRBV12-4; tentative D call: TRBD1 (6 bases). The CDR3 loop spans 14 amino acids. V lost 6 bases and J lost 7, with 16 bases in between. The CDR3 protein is CASSRRGIPNEQFF. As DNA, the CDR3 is TGTGCCAGCAGCCGAAGGGGGATTCCTAATGAGCAGTTCTTC.

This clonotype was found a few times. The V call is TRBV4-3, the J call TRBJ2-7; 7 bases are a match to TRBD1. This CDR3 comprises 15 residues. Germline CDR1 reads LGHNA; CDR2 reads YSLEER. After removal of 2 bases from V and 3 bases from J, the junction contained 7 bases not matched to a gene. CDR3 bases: TGCGCCAGCAGCCAAACCCGGGACAGCTTCTACGAGCAGTACTTC. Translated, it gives CASSQTRDSFYEQYF.

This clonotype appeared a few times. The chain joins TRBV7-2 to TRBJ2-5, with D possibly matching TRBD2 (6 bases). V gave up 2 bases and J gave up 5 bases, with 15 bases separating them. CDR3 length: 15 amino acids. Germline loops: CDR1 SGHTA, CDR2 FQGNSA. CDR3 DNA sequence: TGTGCCAGCAGCTTACAGGGAGGAGCGGCCGAGACCCAGTACTTC. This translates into CASSLQGGAAETQYF.

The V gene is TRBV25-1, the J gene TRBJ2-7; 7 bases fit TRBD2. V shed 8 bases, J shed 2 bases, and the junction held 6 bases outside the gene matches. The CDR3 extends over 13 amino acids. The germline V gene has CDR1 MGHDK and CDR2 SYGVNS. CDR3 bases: TGTGCCAGCGGGGGGGACGGACCCTACGAGCAGTACTTC. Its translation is CASGGDGPYEQYF.

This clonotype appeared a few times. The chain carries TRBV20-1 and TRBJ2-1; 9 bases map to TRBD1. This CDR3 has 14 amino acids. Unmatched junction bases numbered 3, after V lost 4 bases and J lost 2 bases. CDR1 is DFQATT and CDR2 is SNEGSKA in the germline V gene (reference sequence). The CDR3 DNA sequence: TGCAGTGCTAAGGGACAGGGACCCTACAATGAGCAGTTCTTC. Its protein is CSAKGQGPYNEQFF.

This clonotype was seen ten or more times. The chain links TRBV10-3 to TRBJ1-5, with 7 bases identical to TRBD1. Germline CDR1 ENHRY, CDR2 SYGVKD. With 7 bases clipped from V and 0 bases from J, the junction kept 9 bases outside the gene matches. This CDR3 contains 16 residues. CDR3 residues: CAINLDRDYSNQPQHF. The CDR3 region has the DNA TGTGCCATCAACCTCGACAGGGACTATAGCAATCAGCCCCAGCATTTT.

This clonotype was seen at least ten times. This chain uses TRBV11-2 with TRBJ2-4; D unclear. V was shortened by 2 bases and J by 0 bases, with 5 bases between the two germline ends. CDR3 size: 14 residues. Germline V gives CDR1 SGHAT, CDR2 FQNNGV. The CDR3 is CASSLNLAKNIQYF. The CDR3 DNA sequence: TGTGCCAGCAGCTTAAATCTAGCCAAAAACATTCAGTACTTC.